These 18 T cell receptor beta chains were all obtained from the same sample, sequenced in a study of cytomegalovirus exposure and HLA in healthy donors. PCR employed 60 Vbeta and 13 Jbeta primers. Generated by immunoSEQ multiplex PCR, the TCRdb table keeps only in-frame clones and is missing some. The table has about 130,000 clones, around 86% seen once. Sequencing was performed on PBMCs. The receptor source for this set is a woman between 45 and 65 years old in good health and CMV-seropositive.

CDR3 sequence: CASSETPVVAYRSNYGYTF. The CDR3 DNA reads as TGTGCCAGCAGCGAGACCCCGGTTGTGGCTTACAGATCTAACTATGGCTACACCTTC. This chain joins TRBV7-8 and TRBJ1-2; the D is unclear. V was clipped by 5 bases and J by 0 bases, with 25 bases between them. CDR3 length: 19 residues. The germline gives CDR1 SGHVS, CDR2 FQNEAQ.

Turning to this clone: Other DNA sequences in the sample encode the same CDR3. The CDR3 spells CASSSQVSGNTIYF. CDR3 DNA: TGTGCCAGCAGCTCGCAGGTCTCTGGAAACACCATATATTTT. The chain is built from TRBV7-2 and TRBJ1-3; D unresolved. Germline lookup yields CDR1 SGHTA and CDR2 FQGNSA. V was pared by 4 bases and J by 0 bases, with 7 bases between. CDR3 size: 14 residues. Based on the CDR3 plus reference TRBV7-2 and TRBJ1-3, the full variable domain is GAGVSQSPSNKVTEKGKDVELRCDPISGHTALYWYRQSLGQGLEFLIYFQGNSAPDKSGLPSDRFSAERTGGSVSTLTIQRTQQEDSAVYLCASSSQVSGNTIYFGEGSWLTVV.

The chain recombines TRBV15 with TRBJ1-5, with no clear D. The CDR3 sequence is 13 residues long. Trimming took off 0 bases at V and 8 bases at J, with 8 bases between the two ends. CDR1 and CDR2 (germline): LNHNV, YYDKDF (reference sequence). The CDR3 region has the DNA TGTGCCACCAGCAGAGACCGCGAGGAGCCCCAGCATTTT. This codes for CATSRDREEPQHF.

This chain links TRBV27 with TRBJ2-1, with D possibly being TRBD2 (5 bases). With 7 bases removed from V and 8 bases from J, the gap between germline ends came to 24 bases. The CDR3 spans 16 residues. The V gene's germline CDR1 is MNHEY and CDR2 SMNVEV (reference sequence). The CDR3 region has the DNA TGTGCCAGCACTGTGGGGAGCGGAGGCCCCATCCATGAGCAGTTCTTC. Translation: CASTVGSGGPIHEQFF.

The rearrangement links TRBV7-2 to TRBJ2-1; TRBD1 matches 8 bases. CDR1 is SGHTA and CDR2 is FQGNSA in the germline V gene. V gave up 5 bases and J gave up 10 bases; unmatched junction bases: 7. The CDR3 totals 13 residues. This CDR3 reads CASSPDRVGEQFF. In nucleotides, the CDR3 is TGTGCCAGCAGCCCGGACAGGGTGGGCGAGCAGTTCTTC.

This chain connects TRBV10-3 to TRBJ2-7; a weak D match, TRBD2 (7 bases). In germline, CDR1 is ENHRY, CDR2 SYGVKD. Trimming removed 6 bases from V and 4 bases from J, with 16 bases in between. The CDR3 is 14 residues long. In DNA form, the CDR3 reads TGTGCCATCAGAGCAGGGGAGGGAACGTACGAGCAGTACTTC. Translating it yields CAIRAGEGTYEQYF.

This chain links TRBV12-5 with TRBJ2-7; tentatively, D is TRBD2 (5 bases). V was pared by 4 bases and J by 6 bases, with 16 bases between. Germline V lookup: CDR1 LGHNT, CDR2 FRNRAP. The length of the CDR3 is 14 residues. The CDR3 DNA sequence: TGTGCTAGTGGTTCGGACTCGCTATCTATCGAGCAGTACTTC. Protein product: CASGSDSLSIEQYF.

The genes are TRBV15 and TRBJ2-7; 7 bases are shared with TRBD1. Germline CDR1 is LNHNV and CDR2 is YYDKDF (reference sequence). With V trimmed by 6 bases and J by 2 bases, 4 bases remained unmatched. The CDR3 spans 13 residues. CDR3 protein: CATSRGRTYEQYF. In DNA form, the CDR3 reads TGTGCCACCAGTAGGGGGCGTACCTACGAGCAGTACTTC.

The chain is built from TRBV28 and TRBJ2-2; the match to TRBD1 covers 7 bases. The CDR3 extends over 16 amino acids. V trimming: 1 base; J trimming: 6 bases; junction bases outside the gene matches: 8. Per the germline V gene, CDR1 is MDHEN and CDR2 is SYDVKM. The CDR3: CASSLLQTGRAGELFF. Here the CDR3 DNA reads TGTGCCAGCAGTTTATTGCAGACAGGGCGAGCCGGGGAGCTGTTTTTT. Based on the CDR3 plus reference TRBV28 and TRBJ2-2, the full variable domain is DVKVTQSSRYLVKRTGEKVFLECVQDMDHENMFWYRQDPGLGLRLIYFSYDVKMKEKGDIPEGYSVSREKKERFSLILESASTNQTSMYLCASSLLQTGRAGELFFGEGSRLTVL.

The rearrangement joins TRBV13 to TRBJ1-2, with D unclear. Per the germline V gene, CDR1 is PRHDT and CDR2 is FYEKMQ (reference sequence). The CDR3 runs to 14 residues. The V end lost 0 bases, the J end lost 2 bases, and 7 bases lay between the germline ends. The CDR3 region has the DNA TGTGCCAGCAGCTTAGGCCACGGGAACTATGGCTACACCTTC. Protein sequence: CASSLGHGNYGYTF. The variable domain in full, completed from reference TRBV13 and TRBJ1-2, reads AAGVIQSPRHLIKEKRETATLKCYPIPRHDTVYWYQQGPGQDPQFLISFYEKMQSDKGSIPDRFSAQQFSDYHSELNMSSLELGDSALYFCASSLGHGNYGYTFGSGTRLTVV.

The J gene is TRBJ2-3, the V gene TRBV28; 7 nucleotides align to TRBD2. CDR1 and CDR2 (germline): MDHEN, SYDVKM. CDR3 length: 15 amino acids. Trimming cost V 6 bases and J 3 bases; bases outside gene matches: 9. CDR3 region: CASRPDREGTDTQYF. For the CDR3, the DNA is TGTGCCAGCAGACCCGATAGGGAGGGGACAGATACGCAGTATTTT.

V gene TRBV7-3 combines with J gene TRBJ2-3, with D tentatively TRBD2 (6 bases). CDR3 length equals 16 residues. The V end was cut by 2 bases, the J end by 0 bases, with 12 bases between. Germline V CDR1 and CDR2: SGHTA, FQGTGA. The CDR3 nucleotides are TGTGCCAGCAGCTTAGCGGGATACGCTAGCACAGATACGCAGTATTTT. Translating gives CASSLAGYASTDTQYF.

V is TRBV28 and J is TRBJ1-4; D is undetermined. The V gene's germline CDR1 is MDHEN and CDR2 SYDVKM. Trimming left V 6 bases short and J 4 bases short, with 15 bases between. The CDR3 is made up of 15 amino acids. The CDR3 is CASSQAGFFNEKLFF. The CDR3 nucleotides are TGTGCCAGCAGCCAAGCGGGGTTCTTTAATGAAAAACTGTTTTTT.

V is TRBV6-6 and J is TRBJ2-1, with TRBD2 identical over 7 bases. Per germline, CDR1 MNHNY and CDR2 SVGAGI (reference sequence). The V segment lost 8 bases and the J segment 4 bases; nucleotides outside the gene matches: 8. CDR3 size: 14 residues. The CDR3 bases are TGTGCCAGCGGGGGAGGGGTTGGGTACAATGAGCAGTTCTTC. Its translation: CASGGGVGYNEQFF.

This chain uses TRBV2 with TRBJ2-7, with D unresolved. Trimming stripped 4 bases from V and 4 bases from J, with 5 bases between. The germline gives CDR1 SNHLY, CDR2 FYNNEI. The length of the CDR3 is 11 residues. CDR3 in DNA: TGTGCCAGCAGTGGGAGTTACGAGCAGTACTTC. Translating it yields CASSGSYEQYF.

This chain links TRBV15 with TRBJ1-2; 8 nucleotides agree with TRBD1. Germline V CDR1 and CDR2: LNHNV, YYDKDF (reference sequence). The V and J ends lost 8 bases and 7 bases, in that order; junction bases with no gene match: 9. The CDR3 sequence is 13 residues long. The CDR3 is CATDDRGAGGYTF. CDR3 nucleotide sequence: TGTGCCACCGATGACAGGGGAGCGGGTGGCTACACCTTC.

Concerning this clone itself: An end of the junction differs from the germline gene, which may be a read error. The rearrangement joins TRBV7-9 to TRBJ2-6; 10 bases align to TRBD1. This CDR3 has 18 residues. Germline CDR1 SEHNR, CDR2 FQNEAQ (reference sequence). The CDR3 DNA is TGTGCCAGCAGCTACCCAATAACCGGGACAGGGGTCACCAACGGCCTGACTTTC. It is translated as CASSYPITGTGVTNGLTF.

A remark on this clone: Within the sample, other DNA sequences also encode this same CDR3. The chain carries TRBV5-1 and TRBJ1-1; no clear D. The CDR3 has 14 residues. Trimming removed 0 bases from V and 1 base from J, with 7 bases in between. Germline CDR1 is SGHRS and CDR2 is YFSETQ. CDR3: CASSLDRGNTEAFF. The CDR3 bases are TGCGCCAGCAGCTTGGATAGAGGGAACACTGAAGCTTTCTTT.